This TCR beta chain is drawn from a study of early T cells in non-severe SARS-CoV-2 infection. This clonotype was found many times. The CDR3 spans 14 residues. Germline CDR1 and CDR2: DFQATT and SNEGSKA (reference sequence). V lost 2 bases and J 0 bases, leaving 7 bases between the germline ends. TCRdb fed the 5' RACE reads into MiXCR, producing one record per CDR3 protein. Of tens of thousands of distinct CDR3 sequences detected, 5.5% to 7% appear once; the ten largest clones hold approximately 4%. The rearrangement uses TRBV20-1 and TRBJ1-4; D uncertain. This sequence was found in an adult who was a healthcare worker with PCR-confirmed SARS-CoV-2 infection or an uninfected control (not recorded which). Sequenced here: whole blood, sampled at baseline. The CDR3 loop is CSARPLPTNEKLFF. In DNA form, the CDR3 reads TGCAGTGCTAGACCCCTCCCAACTAATGAAAAACTGTTTTTT.